A single T cell receptor beta chain is shown here with its context. These data originate in a study of blood T cell repertoires in COVID-19. Cohort placement rested on clinical history that participants reported themselves. The assay was immunoSEQ multiplex PCR, and TCRdb's table has in-frame clones only and misses some. The sample records roughly 240,000 clones, 83% being singletons. Germline V gene lookup returns CDR1 MGHRA and CDR2 YSYEKL. Losses at the gene ends were 2 bases for V and 4 bases for J; bases not matched to a gene: 7. This CDR3 region has 16 residues. This receptor was identified in a woman in her forties who had been exposed to COVID-19. Material: PBMCs or T cells enriched from blood (not recorded which). The chain is built from TRBV4-1 and TRBJ1-2, with 10 bases fitting TRBD1. DNA of the CDR3: TGCGCCAGCAGCCAACATGGGGGACAGGGGCCCTATGGCTACACCTTC. Amino acid sequence: CASSQHGGQGPYGYTF.